This note documents a single TCR beta chain sequence. What it binds is unknown. Germline loops: CDR1 SGHDT, CDR2 YYEEEE. The CDR3 sequence is 16 residues long. The data belong to a study of T cells expressing NK-cell markers. Study conclusions and caveats: Of the CD8+ T cell pool in several donors, roughly 1.0-8% was accounted for by dominant NKG2C+ clonotypes.

TCRdb processed the 5' RACE reads again and assigns one entry to each CDR3 protein, with no DNA. Here the sample table reports fewer than 550,000 distinct CDR3 sequences. The rearrangement links TRBV5-6 to TRBJ1-4. The sequence came from a woman in her forties or fifties in good health. The specimen was blood T cells: a sorted CD56 or NKG2C T cell subset, CD4+ or CD8+ T cells, or bulk PBMC T cells (not recorded which). The CDR3 region is CASSLRGPGEFEKLFF.